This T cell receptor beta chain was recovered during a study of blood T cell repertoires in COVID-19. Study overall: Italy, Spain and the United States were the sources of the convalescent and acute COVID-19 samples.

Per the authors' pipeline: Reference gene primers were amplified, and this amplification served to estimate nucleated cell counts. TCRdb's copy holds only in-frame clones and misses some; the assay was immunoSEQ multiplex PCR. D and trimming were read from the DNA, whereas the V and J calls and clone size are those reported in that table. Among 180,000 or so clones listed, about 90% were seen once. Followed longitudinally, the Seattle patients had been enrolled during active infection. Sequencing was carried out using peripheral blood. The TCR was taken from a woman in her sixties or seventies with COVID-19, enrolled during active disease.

The CDR3 here is CASSYVPRVLTDTQYF. The CDR3 DNA sequence: TGTGCCAGCAGTTACGTTCCTCGGGTTTTGACAGATACGCAGTATTTT. V and J are TRBV6-2 or TRBV6-3 and TRBJ2-3, with no clear D. Looked up from germline, CDR1 is MNHEY and CDR2 is SVGEGT. The CDR3 loop spans 16 amino acids. V was trimmed by 2 bases and J by 3 bases, leaving 15 bases between them.